The clone carrying this T cell receptor beta chain appeared a few times. Its target is not known. TCRdb redid the calling of the 5' RACE reads with MiXCR, one entry per CDR3 protein. The sample carries more than 400,000 distinct CDR3 sequences, around a sixth recorded once. Trimming shortened V by 1 base and J by 1 base, and 5 bases separated the two germline ends. The CDR3 contains 13 residues. The sample originates from a study of T-cell memory formation after mild COVID-19. Study-level points and caveats: Pre-infection memory contained some responding clones, which suggested that cross-reactive memory had joined.

The chain uses TRBV12-3 or TRBV12-4 and TRBJ2-7; D remains ambiguous. This clonotype was obtained from an adult woman who had mild COVID-19 (a few samples of this study predate the infection). Cell type and time point are not known. The specimen sequenced was PBMCs or a T cell subset sorted from them (not recorded which). CDR3 in DNA: TGTGCCAGCAGTTTAGAGCTATCCTACGAGCAGTACTTC. Amino acids: CASSLELSYEQYF.